These T cell receptor beta chains were read from a single sample in a study of graft-versus-host responses after intestinal transplantation. Sequencing was performed with immunoSEQ multiplex PCR; in TCRdb, only in-frame clones are kept and a portion is missing. This table has roughly 80,000 clones, about nine tenths appearing once. Here the sequenced sample was PBMCs, taken 98 days after intestinal transplantation. All receptors derive from a human patient who received an intestinal transplant, so some T cells may come from the graft donor. CDR3s leave out the opening cysteine and the closing phenylalanine or tryptophan.

V,J,CDR3
TRBV5-4,TRBJ2-5,ATGLAGAQETQY
TRBV4-1,TRBJ1-5,ASSPGQGNQPQH
TRBV5-4,TRBJ2-2,ASSLTSGGAGELF
TRBV5-1,TRBJ2-5,ASSSQETQY
TRBV6-1,TRBJ2-1,ASSGREVPLYNEQF
TRBV28,TRBJ2-4,ARSPKTWDRGLGNIQY
TRBV5-1,TRBJ2-7,ASSLGGYYEQY
TRBV6-1,TRBJ1-5,ASTRQSNQPQH
TRBV7-2,TRBJ2-6,ASSPVRANVLT
TRBV2,TRBJ2-3,ASSSRGDITDTQY
TRBV5-4,TRBJ2-7,ASSSATTSGNEY
TRBV30,TRBJ2-3,AWSAAGGNTQY
TRBV7-9,TRBJ1-2,ASSLTGQAIYGYT
TRBV6-5,TRBJ2-1,ASSYSKPINEQF
TRBV27,TRBJ2-2,ASSFYSGSGELF
TRBV27,TRBJ2-7,ASSLMQVPYEQY
TRBV4-1,TRBJ2-7,ASSPDRRPMNEQY
TRBV7-2,TRBJ1-2,ASSPTTTYGYT
TRBV5-4,TRBJ1-2,ASSSEGRGLGYGYT
TRBV11-3,TRBJ1-5,ASSLGQQGDQPQH
TRBV9,TRBJ1-3,ASSASRLVSGNTIY
TRBV6-5,TRBJ2-7,ASSDAPGREQY
TRBV6-4,TRBJ2-3,ASSEASGNTDTQY
TRBV29-1,TRBJ2-1,SVEGLAGGLSYNEQF
TRBV28,TRBJ2-7,ASSLGGGPYEQY
TRBV4-2,TRBJ1-4,ASSHWTFGFLATNEKLF
TRBV6-4,TRBJ1-2,ASSVQINYGYT
TRBV4-1,TRBJ2-3,ASSQEGFTSTDTQY
TRBV6-5,TRBJ1-1,ASSYSTGTEAF
TRBV25-1,TRBJ2-5,PRVAGDWETQY